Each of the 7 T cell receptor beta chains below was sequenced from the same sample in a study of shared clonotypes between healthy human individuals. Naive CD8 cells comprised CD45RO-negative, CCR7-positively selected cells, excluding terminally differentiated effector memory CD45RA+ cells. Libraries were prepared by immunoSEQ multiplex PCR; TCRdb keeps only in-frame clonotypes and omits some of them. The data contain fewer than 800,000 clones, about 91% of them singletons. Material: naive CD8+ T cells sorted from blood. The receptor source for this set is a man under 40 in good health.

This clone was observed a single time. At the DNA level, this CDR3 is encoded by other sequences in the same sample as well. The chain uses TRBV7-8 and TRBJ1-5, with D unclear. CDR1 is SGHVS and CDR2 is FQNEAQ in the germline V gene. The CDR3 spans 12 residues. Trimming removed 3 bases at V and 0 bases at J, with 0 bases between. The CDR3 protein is CASSFSNQPQHF. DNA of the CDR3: TGTGCCAGCAGCTTTAGCAATCAGCCCCAGCATTTT.

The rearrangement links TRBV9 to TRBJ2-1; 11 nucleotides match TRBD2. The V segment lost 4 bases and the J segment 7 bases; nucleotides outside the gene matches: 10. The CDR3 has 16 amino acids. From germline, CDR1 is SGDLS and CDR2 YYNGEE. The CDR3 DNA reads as TGTGCCAGCAGCCTAGTCACTAGCGGGAGAAGGAATGAGCAGTTCTTC. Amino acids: CASSLVTSGRRNEQFF.

CDR3 bases: TGTGCCAGCAGCCCCTTTGGTACGAATGAGCAGTTCTTC. Protein sequence: CASSPFGTNEQFF. J is TRBJ2-1 and V is TRBV7-2; D ambiguous. In germline, CDR1 is SGHTA, CDR2 FQGNSA. The CDR3 loop spans 13 amino acids. V was shortened by 5 bases and J by 7 bases, with 12 bases between the two germline ends.

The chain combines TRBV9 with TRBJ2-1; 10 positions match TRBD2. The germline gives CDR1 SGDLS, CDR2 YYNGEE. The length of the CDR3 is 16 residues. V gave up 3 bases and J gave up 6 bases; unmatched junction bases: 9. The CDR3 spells CASSGLAGESLNEQFF. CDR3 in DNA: TGTGCCAGCAGCGGCCTAGCGGGAGAATCCCTCAATGAGCAGTTCTTC.

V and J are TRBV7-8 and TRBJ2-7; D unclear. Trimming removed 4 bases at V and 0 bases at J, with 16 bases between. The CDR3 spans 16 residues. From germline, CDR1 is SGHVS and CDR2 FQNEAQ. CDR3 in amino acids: CASSWDSDGSSYEQYF. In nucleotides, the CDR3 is TGTGCCAGCAGCTGGGATTCGGACGGAAGCTCCTACGAGCAGTACTTC.

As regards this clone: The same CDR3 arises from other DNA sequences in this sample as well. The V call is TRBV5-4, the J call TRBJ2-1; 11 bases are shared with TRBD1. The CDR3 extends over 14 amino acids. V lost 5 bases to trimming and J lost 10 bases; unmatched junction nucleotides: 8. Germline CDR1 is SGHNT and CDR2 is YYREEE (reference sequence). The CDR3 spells CASSRPGQGDEQFF. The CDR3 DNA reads TGTGCCAGCAGTCGGCCGGGACAGGGGGACGAGCAGTTCTTC.

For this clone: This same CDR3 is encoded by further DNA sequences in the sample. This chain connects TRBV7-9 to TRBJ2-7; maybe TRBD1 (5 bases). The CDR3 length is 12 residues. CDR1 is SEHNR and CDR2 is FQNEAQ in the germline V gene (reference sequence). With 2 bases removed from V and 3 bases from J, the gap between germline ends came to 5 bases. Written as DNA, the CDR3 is TGTGCCAGCAGCTTACAGGGCTACGAGCAGTACTTC. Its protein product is CASSLQGYEQYF.